This record concerns one T cell receptor (beta chain) sequence. Its cognate antigen is unknown. This CDR3 spans 15 amino acids. The germline V and J ends were trimmed by 1 base and 3 bases, with 14 bases remaining between them. Per germline, CDR1 SGDLS and CDR2 YYNGEE. Measured with immunoSEQ multiplex PCR; TCRdb has only the in-frame clones, and not every one. This table holds roughly 4,200 clones, 70% to 90% found once. This specimen comes from a study of blood T cell dynamics during melanoma immunotherapy. Findings and limits, study-wide: It remained unknown if the driving T cell clones were melanoma-specific. Unlike progressors, later disease-control patients had W3 repertoires gaining clonality or diversity.

Regarding time point: week 3, after first cycle of checkpoint inhibitor. Sampling occurred pretreatment (T0) and at week 3 (W3), after cycle one of checkpoint blockade. This chain uses TRBV9 with TRBJ2-7, with D possibly matching TRBD1 (6 bases). The clonotype was recovered from a human donor with melanoma. Here the sequenced sample was blood, taken from a patient treated with checkpoint blockade. CDR3 in DNA: TGTGCCAGCAGCGTAAGTAGTGGACAGCACTACGAGCAGTACTTC. It encodes CASSVSSGQHYEQYF.